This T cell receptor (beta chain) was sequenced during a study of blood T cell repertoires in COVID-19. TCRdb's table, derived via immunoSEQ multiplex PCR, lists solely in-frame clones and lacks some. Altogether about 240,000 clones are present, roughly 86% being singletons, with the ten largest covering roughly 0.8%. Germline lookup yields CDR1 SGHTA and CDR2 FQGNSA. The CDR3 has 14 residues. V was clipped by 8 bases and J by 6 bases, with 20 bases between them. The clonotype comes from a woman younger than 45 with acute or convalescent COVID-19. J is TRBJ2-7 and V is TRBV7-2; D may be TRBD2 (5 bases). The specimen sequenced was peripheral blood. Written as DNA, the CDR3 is TGTGCCAGCGAGCCGGGGTTGAGCCCGGGCGAGCAGTACTTC. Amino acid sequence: CASEPGLSPGEQYF.